The T cell receptor (beta chain) under discussion was sequenced for a study of tumor-infiltrating lymphocytes in primary liver carcinoma. Background on the study: Those enrolled were patients of both sexes, who were aged 30 to 69 years.

A primer matching the constant region was used to make TCR beta cDNA from approximately 0.55 ug of total RNA. Library construction for TCR beta comprised three nested multiplex PCR rounds performed with slightly modified ARM-PCR. The first two PCR rounds, roughly 10 cycles each, used TRBV1-TRBV30 forward primers and a C-beta reverse primer. One entry per CDR3 protein, called by TCRdb with MiXCR from the multiplex PCR reads. The sample yields some 120,000 distinct CDR3 sequences, around 64% seen once. Study findings and constraints: Only about 8-25% of top clones appeared in all five tumor regions. It was in tumors, not blood, that the top-250-clone fraction was significantly higher (p = 0.039).

V dropped 5 bases and J dropped 3 bases, with 17 bases sitting between them. Germline CDR1 and CDR2: MGHRA and YSYEKL. The CDR3 length is 16 residues. Notes on this clonotype: The antigen is not known. The final CDR3 position lacks the conserved phenylalanine or tryptophan, pointing to a likely read error.

Investigators took RNA and DNA out together from about 20-30 mg of unsorted bulk tissue. This receptor was obtained from an older woman with primary liver carcinoma and hepatitis B virus infection. The chain joins TRBV4-1 to TRBJ1-5, with TRBD1 as a possible D gene (6 bases). Specimen: liver tumor tissue from sampling region 3. Indicated subset: tumor region T3, left-lateral pole. CDR3 nucleotide sequence: TGCGCCAGCAGCGCAACTGACAGGTCCCTCAATCAGCCCCAGCATTCT. Encoded protein: CASSATDRSLNQPQHS.